This TCR beta chain was profiled in a study of blood T cell repertoires in COVID-19. Study overall: Researchers got acute and convalescent COVID-19 samples from the United States, Italy and Spain. T cells, B-cell-depleted T cells, or PBMCs provided the cDNA or gDNA that served as material.

Recruits, aged about 18 to 100 years, lived in around 24 US areas. Donors of Cohort 3 who recovered were those that had two negative PCRs, clearance, or symptom resolution. The protocol was immunoSEQ multiplex PCR, while the TCRdb copy is restricted to in-frame clones and leaves out a portion. This table has about 200,000 clones, about 87% appearing once. The origin of this receptor is a man aged 25-40 years who had recovered from COVID-19. The sequenced sample consisted of PBMCs or T cells enriched from blood (not recorded which).

Here the CDR3 reads CAISEWTGGFTEAFF. CDR3 bases: TGTGCCATCAGTGAGTGGACAGGGGGCTTCACTGAAGCTTTCTTT. The gene calls are TRBV10-3 and TRBJ1-1; 11 nucleotides align to TRBD1. V lost 1 base to trimming and J lost 4 bases; unmatched junction nucleotides: 2. The CDR3 is made up of 15 amino acids. From germline, CDR1 is ENHRY and CDR2 SYGVKD.